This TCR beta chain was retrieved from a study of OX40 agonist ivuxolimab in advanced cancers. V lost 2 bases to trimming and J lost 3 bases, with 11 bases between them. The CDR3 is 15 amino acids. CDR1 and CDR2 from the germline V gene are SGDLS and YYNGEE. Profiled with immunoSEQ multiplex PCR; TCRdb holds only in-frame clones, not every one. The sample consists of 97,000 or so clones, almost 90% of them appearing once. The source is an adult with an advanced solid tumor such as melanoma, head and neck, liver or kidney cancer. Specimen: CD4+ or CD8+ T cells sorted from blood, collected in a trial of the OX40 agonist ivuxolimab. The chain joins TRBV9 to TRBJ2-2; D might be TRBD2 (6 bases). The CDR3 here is CASSVGGVDTGELFF. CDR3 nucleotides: TGTGCCAGCAGCGTCGGCGGGGTTGACACCGGGGAGCTGTTTTTT.